This T cell receptor beta chain is drawn from a study of shared clonotypes between healthy human individuals. Broader study findings: Donors were few, which limited the genetic and exposure-history diversity represented. Expectations were that clonotype sharing among donors would be affected by sequencing depth.

The study enrolled healthy HIV-negative adults without recent acute infections or vaccinations as donors. This CDR3 contains 19 residues. Losses at the gene ends were 6 bases for V and 0 bases for J; bases not matched to a gene: 10. From germline, CDR1 is MDHEN and CDR2 SYDVKM. Each sorted subset replicate got 200 ng genomic DNA, tens of thousands of genomes. The method was immunoSEQ multiplex PCR; TCRdb's version includes in-frame clones alone and lacks a portion of them. Among some 790,000 clones listed, around 77% were seen once. This clone was detected only once. The antigen is not known. This chain uses TRBV28 with TRBJ2-6; 11 nucleotides line up with TRBD1. The TCR comes from a woman aged 25 to 39 in good health. Specimen: memory CD4+ T cells sorted from blood. The subset denotes: CD45RA-negative fraction. CDR3 region: CASRPTTGTGGSGANVLTF. For the CDR3, the DNA is TGTGCCAGCAGACCCACCACCGGGACAGGGGGCTCTGGGGCCAACGTCCTGACTTTC.